This passage covers 9 T cell receptor beta chains from one sample sequenced in a study of blood T cell repertoires in COVID-19. Produced via immunoSEQ multiplex PCR; TCRdb's table is partial and in-frame only. The data show some 150,000 clones, with 75% to 85% seen just once and approximately 8.4% held by the top ten. The sequenced sample consisted of peripheral blood. The receptors come from a human donor with acute or convalescent COVID-19. The donor label of this sample is uncertain.

CDR3 region: CATRTGLNTEAFF. Written as DNA, the CDR3 is TGTGCCACACGGACAGGGCTGAACACTGAAGCTTTCTTT. This rearrangement joins TRBV10-3 to TRBJ1-1, with TRBD1 identical over 8 bases. With V trimmed by 10 bases and J by 0 bases, 4 bases remained unmatched. Germline lookup yields CDR1 ENHRY and CDR2 SYGVKD. The CDR3 has 13 residues.

The chain joins TRBV24-1 to TRBJ2-1, with 9 bases aligning to TRBD2. This CDR3 spans 15 amino acids. Germline CDR1 is KGHDR and CDR2 is SFDVKD. V lost 4 bases to trimming and J lost 2 bases; unmatched junction nucleotides: 2. In DNA, the CDR3 is TGTGCCACCAGTGAGCGGGGGGGGACCTACAATGAGCAGTTCTTC. Residues: CATSERGGTYNEQFF.

The gene calls are TRBV4-1 and TRBJ2-2; TRBD2 matches at 9 bases. Germline V CDR1 and CDR2: MGHRA, YSYEKL. The CDR3 sequence is 17 residues long. V was pared by 1 base and J by 3 bases, with 6 bases of the junction left unmatched. The CDR3 DNA reads TGCGCCAGCAGCCAAGTGTTAGCGGGGGTCTACACCGGGGAGCTGTTTTTT. Translated, it gives CASSQVLAGVYTGELFF.

The V call is TRBV10-2, the J call TRBJ1-5; TRBD1 agrees at 10 bases. Germline V CDR1 and CDR2: WSHSY, SAAADI. CDR3 length: 16 residues. The trim removed 6 bases at V and 7 bases at J, leaving 12 bases unmatched. The CDR3 nucleotides read TGCGCCAGCAGCCTGAACCCGGGACAGGGGCGGCAGCCCCAGCATTTT. Translating it yields CASSLNPGQGRQPQHF.

This rearrangement joins TRBV6-5 to TRBJ1-1; 9 bases map to TRBD1. There are 13 residues in the CDR3. Germline V lookup: CDR1 MNHEY, CDR2 SVGAGI. The J segment lost 10 bases and the V segment lost 10 bases, leaving 13 bases of the junction unmatched. This CDR3 reads CATFPTGGKGAFF. The CDR3 DNA follows: TGTGCCACCTTCCCGACAGGGGGGAAGGGAGCTTTCTTT.

This clone was counted between two and nine times. The chain has TRBV12-5 and TRBJ1-5; 8 bases align to TRBD1. This CDR3 has 15 amino acids. The ends lost 1 base at V and 3 bases at J; junction bases unmatched: 2. Per germline, CDR1 LGHNT and CDR2 FRNRAP. The CDR3 DNA reads as TGTGCTAGTGGTTTGGGACAGGGGAACAATCAGCCCCAGCATTTT. This codes for CASGLGQGNNQPQHF.

The chain carries TRBV11-1 and TRBJ1-1; maybe TRBD1 (5 bases). The V end lost 0 bases, the J end lost 5 bases, and 16 bases lay between the germline ends. This CDR3 has 16 residues. Germline lookup yields CDR1 SGHAT and CDR2 FQDESV (reference sequence). This CDR3 is CASSLAAAGAGTEAFF. CDR3 DNA: TGTGCCAGCAGCTTAGCCGCTGCTGGGGCAGGGACTGAAGCTTTCTTT.

This clone appeared a single time. This chain connects TRBV2 to TRBJ1-3; D might be TRBD1 (6 bases). Germline V gene data show CDR1 as SNHLY and CDR2 as FYNNEI. This CDR3 region has 16 residues. The ends were cut back, 3 bases at V and 3 bases at J, with 15 bases in the middle. The CDR3 is CASSEGADGVGNTIYF. CDR3 coding DNA: TGTGCCAGCAGTGAGGGGGCGGATGGAGTTGGAAACACCATATATTTT.

This chain connects TRBV5-1 to TRBJ2-7, with 8 bases matching TRBD1. Trimming at V came to 6 bases and at J to 5 bases, leaving 13 bases not matched to a gene. The germline CDR1 and CDR2 sequences are SGHRS and YFSETQ. The CDR3 sequence is 15 residues long. CDR3 in amino acids: CASMAVGQGRDEQYF. The CDR3 DNA reads TGCGCCAGCATGGCCGTTGGACAGGGTAGAGACGAGCAGTACTTC.